A selection of T cell receptor beta chains follows, all from one sample in a study of molecular identifiers for immune sequencing clone quantification. TCRdb re-derived calls from the PCR reads in MiXCR, one entry per CDR3 protein. The top ten clones hold about 0.84% of a sample with approximately 630,000 distinct CDR3 sequences, 25% of them seen once. The source material was naive CD8+ T cells from blood, with Jurkat cell RNA spiked in. These receptors all come from a human donor in good health. Some libraries in this study had Jurkat cell RNA spiked in. CDR3s include the opening cysteine and the closing phenylalanine or tryptophan. Each record gives: J gene, V gene, D gene, clone size, CDR3 DNA, CDR3 protein. D genes are given only for firm matches. Part of the rows lack a size; the others show once, few, many or a class for expanded clones.

TRBJ2-7,TRBV6-2/TRBV6-3,NA,NA,TGTGCCCGCAGTTACTCTGGTCACGACGGCAACGAGCCGTACTTC,CARSYSGHDGNEPYF
TRBJ1-1,TRBV18,TRBD1,NA,TGTGCCAGCTCACCTGGTCCGACAGGGAGCACTGAAGCTTTCTTT,CASSPGPTGSTEAFF
TRBJ2-7,TRBV27,TRBD1,many,TGTGCCAGCAGTTTAGGGGCAGGGGGTACCTACGAGCAGTACTTC,CASSLGAGGTYEQYF
TRBJ2-5,TRBV7-2,TRBD2,NA,TGTGCCAGCAGCTTTCCTAGCGGGAGTGGTGAGACCCAGTACTTC,CASSFPSGSGETQYF
TRBJ1-2,TRBV7-8,TRBD1,NA,TGTGCCAGCAGCATCCGGACAGGGGACTATGGCTACACCTTC,CASSIRTGDYGYTF
TRBJ1-2,TRBV4-1,TRBD1,NA,TGCGCCAGCAGCCCCGGACAGGCAAGCTATGGCTACACCTTC,CASSPGQASYGYTF
TRBJ2-2,TRBV24-1,TRBD2,few,TGTGCCACCAGTGGGAGCGGGAGGGCCGGGAGCACCGGGGAGCTGTTTTTT,CATSGSGRAGSTGELFF
TRBJ1-4,TRBV12-3/TRBV12-4,NA,NA,TGTGCCAGCGGTATTATCGGTCCTAGCGAAGAACTGTTTTTT,CASGIIGPSEELFF
TRBJ2-5,TRBV7-9,TRBD2,few,TGTGCCAGCAGCTCTGGGACTACCTGGGAAGAGACCCAGTACTTC,CASSSGTTWEETQYF
TRBJ1-5,TRBV7-2,NA,many,TGTGCCAGCAGCTTATCCATCATCGGGAACAATCAGCCCCAGCATTTT,CASSLSIIGNNQPQHF
TRBJ2-7,TRBV5-4,NA,NA,TGTGCCAGCAGCTTGGGGATAGCGGTTACCTGCGAGCAGTACTTC,CASSLGIAVTCEQYF
TRBJ2-7,TRBV5-6,NA,few,TGTGCCAGCAGCTTGACCCTCTCCTACGAGCAGTACTTC,CASSLTLSYEQYF
TRBJ2-1,TRBV7-9,TRBD2,NA,TGTGCCAGCAGCTCGTCTGAGCGGGGGCTAGACAATGAGCAGTTCTTC,CASSSSERGLDNEQFF
TRBJ2-3,TRBV10-3,NA,NA,TGTGCCATCACCGAGGGGGGGAGCACAGATACGCAGTATTTT,CAITEGGSTDTQYF
TRBJ2-5,TRBV6-2/TRBV6-3,NA,many,TGTGCCAGCAGTTACCCAGAGACCCAGTACTTC,CASSYPETQYF
TRBJ2-1,TRBV6-5,NA,NA,TGTGCCAGCAGTTCAGATACAGGGTTTACTGAGCAGTTCTTC,CASSSDTGFTEQFF
TRBJ2-7,TRBV6-1,NA,NA,TGTGCCAGCAGTGAAGGGGCGCGGGCGGACGAGCAGTACTTC,CASSEGARADEQYF
TRBJ1-1,TRBV5-6,TRBD1,many,TGTGCCAGCAGCTTCCATCCTTACAGGGGGGGCATGAACACTGAAGCTTTCTTT,CASSFHPYRGGMNTEAFF
TRBJ2-1,TRBV7-2,NA,many,TGTGCCAGCAGCTTATTGTGGAATGAGCAGTTCTTC,CASSLLWNEQFF
TRBJ1-4,TRBV7-9,NA,many,TGTGCCAGCAGCTTGGCTGTCGGTGGCGTCGAAAAACTGTTTTTT,CASSLAVGGVEKLFF
TRBJ1-5,TRBV19,TRBD1,NA,TGTGCCGGTAGTATAGATGCAGGGGGAGGAGTACCCCAGCATTTT,CAGSIDAGGGVPQHF
TRBJ2-3,TRBV4-1,TRBD1,few,TGCGCCAGCAGACCAGCTGGACAGGGCGCCACAGATACGCAGTATTTT,CASRPAGQGATDTQYF
TRBJ2-1,TRBV12-3/TRBV12-4,TRBD2,NA,TGTGTCATCGTGAGGCCGGGAGGGTTGAGCAATGAGCAGTTCTTC,CVIVRPGGLSNEQFF
TRBJ2-1,TRBV7-9,TRBD2,many,TGTGCCAGCAGCCCACGGGGACTAGCGGGGTTCTTC,CASSPRGLAGFF
TRBJ2-1,TRBV28,NA,NA,TGTGCCAGCAGTGACATGAGGACAACAACCCCCTACGAGCAGTTCTTC,CASSDMRTTTPYEQFF
TRBJ2-7,TRBV4-1,NA,NA,TGCGCCAGCAGCCAGGCTAGAACGGAGACCTACGAGCAGTACTTC,CASSQARTETYEQYF
TRBJ2-1,TRBV19,TRBD2,NA,TGTGCCAGTAGGGGACTAGCGGGCGGGTACAATGAGCAGTTCTTC,CASRGLAGGYNEQFF
TRBJ2-5,TRBV11-2,NA,few,TGTGCCAGCAGCTTAGATCAGGTTTTGGGGGACATTACGTACCAAGAGACCCAGTACTTC,CASSLDQVLGDITYQETQYF
TRBJ2-6,TRBV11-2,NA,many,TGTGCCAGCAGCCCTGACCCCTCTGGGGCCAACGTCCTGACTTTC,CASSPDPSGANVLTF
TRBJ2-5,TRBV28,NA,NA,TGTGCCAGCAGTCTTAGGACAGAGGCGGCCCCCCAAGAGACCCAGTACTTC,CASSLRTEAAPQETQYF
TRBJ2-7,TRBV20-1,TRBD1,many,TGCAGTGCTAGGGGACAGGACAGCTACGAGCAGTACTTC,CSARGQDSYEQYF
TRBJ1-4,TRBV6-6,NA,few,TGTGCCAGCAGTTACTCACTTGGAAGGTCGCTTGAAAAACTGTTTTTT,CASSYSLGRSLEKLFF
TRBJ2-4,TRBV7-9,NA,NA,TGTGCCAGCAGCTTAGTCTCTCCGCCAGGGGTCCTACAGGGAAACATTCAGTACTTC,CASSLVSPPGVLQGNIQYF
TRBJ2-5,TRBV6-5,TRBD2,many,TGTGCCAGCAGAGCGGGGATAGAGACCCAGTACTTC,CASRAGIETQYF
TRBJ2-7,TRBV20-1,NA,few,TGCAGTGCTAGAGATAGGGCAGGGTCACCCTACGAGCAGTACTTC,CSARDRAGSPYEQYF
TRBJ2-2,TRBV7-9,NA,NA,TGTGCCAGCAGCTTAGCCGGGGGCCACACCGGGGAGCTGTTTTTT,CASSLAGGHTGELFF
TRBJ2-7,TRBV6-2/TRBV6-3,NA,few,TGTGCCAGCAGTTACTCACAGGAGCAGTACTTC,CASSYSQEQYF
TRBJ2-2,TRBV29-1,TRBD2,few,TGCAGCGCGTCTATAGCGGGGGAATACACCGGGGAGCTGTTTTTT,CSASIAGEYTGELFF
TRBJ2-3,TRBV27,TRBD1,NA,TGTGCCAGCAGTTTCCTTGGGAAACAGGGGGCAGGAGATACGCAGTATTTT,CASSFLGKQGAGDTQYF
TRBJ1-2,TRBV15,NA,NA,TGTGCCACCAGCAGAGATCACGGTGATGCTGGCTACACCTTC,CATSRDHGDAGYTF
TRBJ2-3,TRBV6-2/TRBV6-3,NA,many,TGTGCCAGCGAGGGGGTCGCAGATACGCAGTATTTT,CASEGVADTQYF
TRBJ2-7,TRBV4-1,NA,few,TGCGCCAGCAGCCAAACAGACCAACTTACCTACGAGCAGTACTTC,CASSQTDQLTYEQYF
TRBJ2-7,TRBV20-1,TRBD2,many,TGCAGTGCTAGAGCGACTAGCGGGCACTACGAGCAGTACTTC,CSARATSGHYEQYF
TRBJ1-1,TRBV15,NA,NA,TGTGCCACCAGCGGGAACAGGGTAGCTAGGAACACTGAAGCTTTCTTT,CATSGNRVARNTEAFF
TRBJ2-4,TRBV27,NA,many,TGTGCCAGCAGCCCCTCCCGCGCCAAAAACATTCAGTACTTC,CASSPSRAKNIQYF
TRBJ1-1,TRBV14,NA,few,TGTGCCAGCAGCCCCAAGATTGGCGGGGGACCTGAAGCTTTCTTT,CASSPKIGGGPEAFF
TRBJ2-7,TRBV20-1,NA,many,TGCAGTGCCTGGGACCGCGAAGGGGGGTACGAGCAGTACTTC,CSAWDREGGYEQYF
TRBJ2-7,TRBV7-6,NA,NA,TGTGCCAGCAGCGGAGGGACAGACAACTACGAGCAGTACTTC,CASSGGTDNYEQYF
TRBJ2-3,TRBV5-5,NA,many,TGTGCCAGCAGCGCCCATAGAACTATCACAGATACGCAGTATTTT,CASSAHRTITDTQYF
TRBJ1-6,TRBV6-2/TRBV6-3,NA,NA,TGTGCCAGCAGTCCCCTGACGACAGACTTGGGTTCACCCCTCCACTTT,CASSPLTTDLGSPLHF
TRBJ1-1,TRBV29-1,NA,many,TGCAGCGTTGATGGTATGGCTTCCCTGAACACTGAAGCTTTCTTT,CSVDGMASLNTEAFF
TRBJ1-4,TRBV7-9,NA,few,TGTGCCAGCAGCTTAGAGGGACTCTCCGATCGCGAAAAACTGTTTTTT,CASSLEGLSDREKLFF
TRBJ2-5,TRBV7-9,TRBD1,many,TGTGCCAGCAGCTCGGACAGGGACCTTCAAGAGACCCAGTACTTC,CASSSDRDLQETQYF
TRBJ2-3,TRBV28,NA,NA,TGTGCCAGCAGTAATATGGTGGGCACAGGTACGCAGTATTTT,CASSNMVGTGTQYF